A single sample is the source of the 13 T cell receptor beta chains below, sequenced in a study of blood T cell repertoires in COVID-19. TCRdb keeps only in-frame clones here, not all; method: immunoSEQ multiplex PCR. Here the sample spans about 140,000 clones, around three quarters being singletons. Sequenced sample: peripheral blood. These receptor sequences come from a man aged 60 to 69 with acute or convalescent COVID-19.

The chain couples TRBV30 to TRBJ1-5, with D possibly matching TRBD1 (5 bases). This CDR3 has 15 residues. In germline, CDR1 is GTSNPN, CDR2 SVGIG (reference sequence). V dropped 0 bases and J dropped 6 bases, with 15 bases sitting between them. CDR3 loop: CAWSVARQGSQPQHF. The CDR3 region has the DNA TGTGCCTGGAGTGTAGCGCGGCAGGGAAGTCAGCCCCAGCATTTT.

The V gene is TRBV7-2, the J gene TRBJ2-2; TRBD1 agrees at 8 bases. CDR3 size: 18 residues. CDR1 SGHTA and CDR2 FQGNSA come from the germline V gene. Unmatched junction bases numbered 17, after V lost 6 bases and J lost 5 bases. CDR3 nucleotide sequence: TGTGCCAGCAGTTCATTGGGCCTGGGACAGGCGAGAACCGGGGAGCTGTTTTTT. Translated, it gives CASSSLGLGQARTGELFF. The full variable domain, with the rest looked up from reference TRBV7-2 and TRBJ2-2, is GAGVSQSPSNKVTEKGKDVELRCDPISGHTALYWYRQSLGQGLEFLIYFQGNSAPDKSGLPSDRFSAERTGGSVSTLTIQRTQQEDSAVYLCASSSLGLGQARTGELFFGEGSRLTVL.

The chain couples TRBV24-1 to TRBJ2-6; 8 positions agree with TRBD1. Germline loops: CDR1 KGHDR, CDR2 SFDVKD. Trimming took 4 bases from V and 0 from J; bases not matched to a gene: 7. CDR3 length equals 18 residues. The CDR3 region has the DNA TGTGCCACCAGTGAGACCGGACAGGGCTACTCTGGGGCCAACGTCCTGACTTTC. Its protein product is CATSETGQGYSGANVLTF.

The J gene is TRBJ1-2, the V gene TRBV5-1, with a weak D call TRBD1 (6 bases). CDR3 length: 14 residues. Per the germline V gene, CDR1 is SGHRS and CDR2 is YFSETQ. Trimming took off 0 bases at V and 4 bases at J, with 10 bases between the two ends. CDR3 amino acids: CASSLDRDAYGYTF. In DNA form, the CDR3 reads TGCGCCAGCAGCTTGGACAGGGACGCCTATGGCTACACCTTC.

The chain recombines TRBV19 with TRBJ2-5; weak D call: TRBD1 (5 bases). The CDR3 runs 12 residues. The V gene lost 5 bases and the J gene lost 9 bases, with 13 bases spanning the gap. Germline loops: CDR1 LNHDA, CDR2 SQIVND (reference sequence). The CDR3 nucleotides are TGTGCCAGTAGTCCCCGTCTAGGGGCCCAGTACTTC. It specifies CASSPRLGAQYF.

This sequence joins TRBV28 and TRBJ1-1; no firm D call. CDR3 size: 14 residues. Germline V gene sequence: CDR1 MDHEN, CDR2 SYDVKM. Trimming shortened V by 4 bases and J by 7 bases, and 16 bases separated the two germline ends. CDR3 in amino acids: CASSSLGRDFEAFF. As DNA, the CDR3 is TGTGCCAGCAGTTCCCTTGGCAGAGACTTTGAAGCTTTCTTT.

This chain joins TRBV3-1 (or the pseudogene TRBV3-2) and TRBJ1-1; 7 nucleotides align to TRBD1. Germline-derived CDR1 and CDR2 are LGHDT and YNNKEL (reference sequence). The CDR3 is 13 residues long. Trimming cost V 3 bases and J 10 bases; bases outside gene matches: 8. The CDR3 here is CASSQIRTGGAFF. DNA for the CDR3: TGTGCCAGCAGCCAGATACGGACAGGAGGAGCTTTCTTT.

The genes are TRBV7-2 and TRBJ1-5; no clear D. Looked up from germline, CDR1 is SGHTA and CDR2 is FQGNSA. The CDR3 length is 14 residues. Trimming stripped 4 bases from V and 1 base from J, with 8 bases between. This CDR3 is CASSSSGSNQPQHF. CDR3 in DNA: TGTGCCAGCAGCTCCAGCGGAAGCAATCAGCCCCAGCATTTT.

The chain carries TRBV10-1 and TRBJ1-3; 8 nucleotides align to TRBD1. The CDR3 runs 21 residues. CDR1 is WNHNN and CDR2 is SYGVQD in the germline V gene (reference sequence). The V and J ends lost 6 bases and 0 bases, in that order; junction bases with no gene match: 22. CDR3 DNA: TGCGCCAGCAGGAGACCTTCGGACAGGGAACGTCCACCTGGCTCTGGAAACACCATATATTTT. It translates to CASRRPSDRERPPGSGNTIYF.

The chain has TRBV12-3 or TRBV12-4 and TRBJ2-1, with D unresolved. V lost 1 base to trimming and J lost 9 bases, with 7 bases between them. The CDR3 is 12 residues long. The CDR3 protein is CASSLDLAEQFF. The CDR3, as DNA: TGTGCCAGCAGTTTAGACCTGGCTGAGCAGTTCTTC.

The V gene is TRBV19, the J gene TRBJ2-7; no firm D call. Trimming removed 3 bases from V and 3 bases from J, with 9 bases in between. Germline-derived CDR1 and CDR2 are LNHDA and SQIVND (reference sequence). The CDR3 consists of 13 residues. CDR3 sequence: CASSIQLGYEQYF. CDR3 bases: TGTGCCAGTAGTATCCAACTCGGCTACGAGCAGTACTTC.

The sample holds one count of this clone. This chain's CDR3 is CASSIGVTKNIQYF. The CDR3 region has the DNA TGTGCCAGTAGTATCGGGGTCACCAAAAACATTCAGTACTTC. V and J are TRBV19 and TRBJ2-4; possible D gene TRBD2, 5 bases. This CDR3 has 14 residues. The V end lost 3 bases, the J end lost 2 bases, and 8 bases lay between the germline ends. Germline lookup yields CDR1 LNHDA and CDR2 SQIVND (reference sequence).

This rearrangement joins TRBV5-6 to TRBJ1-1; a weak D match, TRBD1 (6 bases). The germline gives CDR1 SGHDT, CDR2 YYEEEE. V was clipped by 8 bases and J by 11 bases, with 22 bases between them. The CDR3 contains 13 residues. The CDR3 protein is CARGDKRYETAFF. CDR3 DNA: TGTGCCAGAGGGGACAAGAGGTACGAGACGGCTTTCTTT.